This T cell receptor beta chain stems from a study of blood T cell repertoires in COVID-19. About the study: Sites in the United States, Italy and Spain provided acute and convalescent COVID-19 samples. T cells, B-cell-depleted T cells, or PBMCs provided the cDNA or gDNA that served as material.

Measured with immunoSEQ multiplex PCR; TCRdb has only the in-frame clones, and not every one. The sample gives about 480,000 clones, 85% to 90% of which show up once; 7.8% is in the top ten. Enrollment of patients from Seattle took place during active infection, with longitudinal follow-up. The CDR3 has 15 amino acids. Germline CDR1 is SGHNT and CDR2 is YYREEE (reference sequence). The V segment lost 3 bases and the J segment 3 bases; nucleotides outside the gene matches: 2. The material sequenced was peripheral blood. This clonotype was obtained from a woman between 45 and 60 years old with COVID-19, enrolled during active disease. V gene TRBV5-4 combines with J gene TRBJ2-2; 10 bases agree with TRBD2. The CDR3 region is CASSSGLADTGELFF. CDR3 nucleotides: TGTGCCAGCAGCTCTGGACTAGCGGACACCGGGGAGCTGTTTTTT.